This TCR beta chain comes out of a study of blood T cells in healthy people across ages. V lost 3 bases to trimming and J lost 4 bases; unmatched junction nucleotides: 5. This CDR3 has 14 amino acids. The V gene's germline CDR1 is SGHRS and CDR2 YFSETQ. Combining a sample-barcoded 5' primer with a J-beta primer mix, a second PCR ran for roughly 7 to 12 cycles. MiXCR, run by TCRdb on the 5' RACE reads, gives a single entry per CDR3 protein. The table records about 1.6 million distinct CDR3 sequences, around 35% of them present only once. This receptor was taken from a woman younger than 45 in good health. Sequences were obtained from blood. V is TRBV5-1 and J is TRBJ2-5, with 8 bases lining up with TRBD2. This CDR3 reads CASSWRGAGETQYF. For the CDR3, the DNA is TGCGCCAGCAGCTGGCGGGGGGCAGGAGAGACCCAGTACTTC.